The entry below describes one T cell receptor beta chain. The antigen this receptor binds is unknown. Base quality data are lacking; no much larger clone is found one base away. This sample was taken from a study of immune cell composition in non-small cell lung cancer (dated by TCRdb to the late 2010s). Regarding the study in general: Histologic subtype was assigned using H&E plus p63, CK5, Napsin A and TTF-1 immunohistochemistry, mainly lung adenocarcinoma or squamous cell carcinoma. TCR-beta sequencing from Adaptive Biotechnologies was done on 32 to 35 paired sets of NSCLC tumour and non-adjacent lung specimens and on about two dozen tumour-only specimens. In supplementary cohort #1, which comprised around 11 lung adenocarcinoma cases, paired tumour/lung TCR-beta sequencing was performed and TIL populations were generated so that tumour reactivity could be assessed. A few tumour specimens with TCR-beta data were of rare histological subtypes and were excluded from the subtype comparisons. Results and caveats for the whole study, not just this receptor: Across approximately 10 adenocarcinoma cases, TIL tumour reactivity correlated strongly with maximal tumour-associated clone frequency but not with overall clonality. Tumour-associated clones >0.5% were found in nearly half of NSCLC cases, namely in around 36% of adenocarcinomas versus 75% of squamous carcinomas. The reactivity cohort contained only around eleven cases, and the tumour-reactive clones were not shown to have sequences in common with the dominant in vivo tumour-associated clones. Smoking pack-years did not significantly correlate with tumour TCR-beta clonality.

Normal lung samples came from the same patient and consisted of non-adjacent lung tissue collected as far from the tumour as possible, at a distance of at least 3 cm. Genomic DNA was isolated with the QIAamp DNA kit from frozen aliquots of single-cell suspensions that had not been sorted. Tissues arrived within 2 hours after resection and were immediately processed into single-cell suspensions. Tissue was mechanically dissociated and enzymatically digested with DNase I, collagenase I and hyaluronidase for roughly 30 minutes at 37 °C, then filtered and RBC-lysed. Including the terminal cysteine and phenylalanine, the CDR3 comprises 15 residues. The CDR3 DNA has 45 bases and is translated from base 1. The CDR1 and CDR2 encoded by the germline V gene (reference sequence) are MNHEY and SMNVEV. V and J are trimmed by 2 bases and 5 bases, and the gene matches miss 3 bases of the junction. TCR-beta CDR3 regions were amplified from genomic DNA by a two-step multiplex PCR, with the second step adding Illumina-compatible adaptors. TCR-beta immunosequencing was carried out on an Illumina platform through the commercial immunoSEQ service. In the source study's methods: Two measures summarised the repertoires: productive clonality, and Top 10 Clones, meaning the percentage of T-cell templates coming from the ten most frequent sequences. Productive clonality had a range of 0 to 1, where 1 means a monoclonal population. Tumour-associated clones were defined as sequences comprising at least 0.1% of tumour T-cell templates but absent from matched non-adjacent lung, identified via log10 scatter plots. Two-group comparisons used Student's t-tests, stages used ANOVA, and relationships used linear regression, analysed in GraphPad Prism7 and R. As stored in TCRdb, this immuneACCESS dataset retains in-frame rearrangements with V and J assigned. A fraction of the clones does not appear; measured against another copy, unresolved V genes explain less than half of the discrepancy, and the remainder lacks a known reason. V and J calls and clone size are as listed in that table; D and trimming were resolved from the DNA. This sample gives some 2,200 clones in total; approximately 74% of them show up just once. The ten largest clones add up to 25% to 35% of the sample.

This receptor was identified in a human donor with non-small cell lung cancer. The sample consisted of non-adjacent lung tissue. The chain is made from TRBV27 and TRBJ2-3; 11 middle bases align to TRBD2. In nucleotides, the sequence is TGTGCCAGCAGTTTACTAGCGGGGGGAGTAGATACGCAGTATTTT. It is translated as CASSLLAGGVDTQYF.